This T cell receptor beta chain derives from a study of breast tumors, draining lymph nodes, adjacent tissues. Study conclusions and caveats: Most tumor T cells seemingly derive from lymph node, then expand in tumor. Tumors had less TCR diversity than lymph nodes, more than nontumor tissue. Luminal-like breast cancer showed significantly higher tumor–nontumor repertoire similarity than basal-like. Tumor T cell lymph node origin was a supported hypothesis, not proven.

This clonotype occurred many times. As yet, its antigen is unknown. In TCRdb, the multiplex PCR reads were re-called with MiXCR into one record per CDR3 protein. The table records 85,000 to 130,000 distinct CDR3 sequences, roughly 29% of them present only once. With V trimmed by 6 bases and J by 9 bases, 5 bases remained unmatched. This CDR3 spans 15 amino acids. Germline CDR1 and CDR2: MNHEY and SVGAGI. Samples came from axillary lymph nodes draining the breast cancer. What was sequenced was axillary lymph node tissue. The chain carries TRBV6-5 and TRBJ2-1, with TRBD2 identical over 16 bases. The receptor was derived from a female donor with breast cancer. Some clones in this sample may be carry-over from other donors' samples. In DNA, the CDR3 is TGTGCCAGCAGCTTGGGACTAGCGGGAGGGGGTGAGCAGTTCTTC. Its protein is CASSLGLAGGGEQFF.